This entry is about one T cell receptor (beta chain). What antigen it recognizes has not been identified. Base qualities were left out, and no much larger clone turns up one base away. This specimen comes from a study of shared clonotypes between healthy human individuals (TCRdb year 2020). About the study as a whole: The cohort included three men and two women between 18 and 49 years of age. For each donor, CD4 naive and CD4 memory were each given three plates, CD8 naive was given two plates, and CD8 memory was given one plate. Blood TCR repertoires of about 5 healthy adults were deeply sequenced to estimate repertoire size and the extent of clonotype sharing between individuals. To increase sequencing depth and limit assay-specific biases, different laboratories used diverse techniques to prepare libraries and sequence TCR repertoires. Each donor's leukapheresis produced roughly between roughly 0.85 and 9.5 billion PBMCs. Results the study describes overall, beyond this receptor: When a few donors were compared, the shared fraction of clonotypes was 5% to 6.5% for naive CD4, over 3% for naive CD8, roughly 2.5% for memory CD4, and 0.35% to 0.5% for memory CD8. Pairwise subsampling led to the expectation that sequencing depth would affect the degree of clonotype sharing among donors. Rarefaction of sorted-subset datasets indicated incomplete sequencing despite the large sequencing depth. Compared with non-shared clonotypes, the clonotypes found in all four sorted-subset donors had higher generation probabilities. Sampling was limited to blood, and TCR repertoires in tissue likely differ from TCR repertoires in blood. Larger estimated clonotype richness was generally found for naive subsets than for memory subsets. The genetic and exposure-history diversity represented was limited by the small number of donors.

Donors were healthy HIV-negative adults with no recently reported acute infections or vaccinations. All donors were Caucasian adults living in Nashville, Tennessee, USA. CD4+ T cells were enriched by magnetic negative selection, after which naive cells were positively selected on CD45RA and the negative fraction was taken as the memory subset. Blood was obtained by leukapheresis, after which PBMCs were separated by Ficoll-Histopaque density gradient centrifugation and cryopreserved in liquid nitrogen vapor phase. Purity and quantity of every magnetically sorted T cell population were checked by analytical flow cytometry. Genomic DNA was isolated from every sorted fraction and measured by UV absorbance on a Nanodrop 2000c. Using the deep immunoSEQ assay, multiplex PCR amplified TCR CDR3 regions from genomic DNA. Genomic DNA extracted from each cell subset was distributed evenly over all wells of several immunoSEQ 96-well plates, and each plate served as one replicate. For sorted subsets, approximately 190 ng genomic DNA, equal to 30,000 to 35,000 T cell genomes, was loaded into each replicate PCR. Purified libraries were measured with a Qubit 3.0 fluorometer, size-checked on a Bioanalyzer 2100, and measured again with the KAPA Library Quantification kit. A separate single-read 150-cycle Illumina NextSeq 550 flow cell was used to sequence each immunoSEQ 96-well plate. In the paper's pipeline: Because the immunoSEQ output held only junctional sequences and lacked quality scores, the filtering could not match the filtering applied to full-length reads. Sequences were annotated with PyIR, a Python wrapper for IgBLAST v1.9, and V/J genes and CDR3 were assigned using IMGT germline references. Reads were removed for weak V/J assignments (E-value above 1e-6), missing CDR3, stop codons, out-of-frame junctions, or ambiguous translated residues. V3J clonotypes were defined as sequences sharing the same inferred V gene, J gene, and CDR3 amino acid sequence. The percentage overlap between two repertoires was calculated by dividing the number of shared unique clonotypes by the size of the smaller repertoire. Repertoire richness was assessed with RTK rarefaction, the Chao1 estimator, and Recon v2.1 estimates of unobserved clonotypes. For all TCRbeta clonotypes obtained by the gDNA method from a few donors, generation probabilities were computed with OLGA. The source is immuneACCESS, and TCRdb retained only in-frame sequences with V and J called. Part of the clones is not carried over; for the studies checked, unresolved V genes explain less than half of this, and the remainder is unexplained. The DNA was the basis for D and trimming; V, J and clone size are from that table. Here the sample has fewer than 2.5 million clones; approximately 93% occur a single time. The ten biggest clones cover around 0.4% of the sample.

The germline V gene (reference sequence) sets CDR1 to MNHEY and CDR2 to SMNVEV. The CDR3 runs 14 amino acids, cysteine and phenylalanine included. Just CDR3 DNA is preserved here, 42 bases in frame from base 1. V is reduced by 5 bases and J by 8 bases, leaving a spacing of 16 bases between them. Material for sequencing was naive CD4+ T cells from PBMCs. Read against the paper, the sample's cell subset or site label means: CD45RA+ positively selected. The sequence is built from TRBV27 and TRBJ2-1; the D gene lacks a confident call. This clonotype was obtained from a man aged 18 to 30 in good health. Some clones in this sample may be carry-over from other donors' samples. The CDR3 region: CASSPDGSRDEQFF. In nucleotide form, the sequence is TGTGCCAGCAGTCCCGACGGGTCTCGGGATGAGCAGTTCTTC.